What follows are 7 T cell receptor beta chains derived from one specimen sequenced in a study of cytomegalovirus exposure and HLA in healthy donors. The PCR made use of 60 Vbeta and 13 Jbeta primers. Profiled with immunoSEQ multiplex PCR; TCRdb holds only in-frame clones, not every one. The data contain approximately 130,000 clones, 87% of them singletons. Sequences were obtained from PBMCs. These receptors all stem from a woman aged 25 to 39 in good health and CMV-seronegative.

The rearrangement links TRBV15 to TRBJ2-7, with TRBD1 as a possible D gene (8 bases). The germline gives CDR1 LNHNV, CDR2 YYDKDF (reference sequence). Trimming left V 1 base short and J 9 bases short, with 13 bases between. This CDR3 comprises 13 residues. The CDR3 bases are TGTGCCACCAGCAGAGGACAGGGGAGGGGGCAGTACTTC. It encodes CATSRGQGRGQYF.

The V call is TRBV10-3, the J call TRBJ1-1; 10 bases match TRBD1. J gave up 0 bases and V 5 bases, and 9 bases lay outside the gene matches. The CDR3 covers 17 residues. Germline V gives CDR1 ENHRY, CDR2 SYGVKD. CDR3 sequence: CAISPSRDRGLNTEAFF. CDR3 nucleotide sequence: TGTGCCATCAGTCCGTCCCGGGACAGGGGTCTGAACACTGAAGCTTTCTTT.

V gene TRBV7-8 combines with J gene TRBJ2-7; 7 bases are a match to TRBD2. Looked up from germline, CDR1 is SGHVS and CDR2 is FQNEAQ. The CDR3 loop spans 13 amino acids. Losses at the gene ends were 3 bases for V and 2 bases for J; bases not matched to a gene: 1. CDR3 nucleotide sequence: TGTGCCAGCAGCTTTGCGGGGGCCTACGAGCAGTACTTC. Protein: CASSFAGAYEQYF.

The rearrangement uses TRBV29-1 and TRBJ2-1; D might be TRBD2 (6 bases). CDR1 is SQVTM and CDR2 is ANQGSEA in the germline V gene. CDR3 length: 14 residues. V dropped 4 bases and J dropped 9 bases, with 19 bases sitting between them. DNA for the CDR3: TGCAGCGTTGCCTCGGGCAGCGGGCTGGGTGAGCAGTTCTTC. Translation gives CSVASGSGLGEQFF.

In this sample, this clone turned up once. V usage is TRBV19 and J usage is TRBJ2-7; 8 bases are a match to TRBD2. Unmatched junction bases numbered 5, after V lost 6 bases and J lost 1 base. The CDR3 spans 14 residues. Germline lookup yields CDR1 LNHDA and CDR2 SQIVND (reference sequence). DNA for the CDR3: TGTGCCAGTAGCGCGACTAGCGTTTCCTACGAGCAGTACTTC. This codes for CASSATSVSYEQYF.

This clone was seen once. The chain combines TRBV5-1 with TRBJ2-3; 7 bases line up with TRBD2. Germline V CDR1 and CDR2: SGHRS, YFSETQ. V gave up 4 bases and J gave up 4 bases; unmatched junction bases: 6. The CDR3 is made up of 14 amino acids. CDR3 region: CASSPGREADTQYF. CDR3 nucleotides: TGCGCCAGCAGCCCGGGACGGGAGGCAGATACGCAGTATTTT.

The rearrangement links TRBV7-8 to TRBJ2-7; 8 bases are shared with TRBD1. The CDR3 consists of 14 residues. With 5 bases clipped from V and 7 bases from J, the junction kept 10 bases outside the gene matches. Per the germline V gene, CDR1 is SGHVS and CDR2 is FQNEAQ. CDR3 nucleotides: TGTGCCAGCAGCCTCCGACAGGGGACGGGGGAGCAGTACTTC. It encodes CASSLRQGTGEQYF.